This T cell receptor (beta chain) was retrieved from a study of T cells after yellow fever vaccination. Germline CDR1 SGHRS, CDR2 YFSETQ. This CDR3 is built from 15 residues. J was trimmed by 8 bases and V by 4 bases; bases with no gene match: 12. Study outcomes and limitations: Most primary-vaccination clones recurred post-booster (roughly 96% CD4, around 88% CD8). Abundant bulk-derived clonotypes could contaminate FACS-sorted repertoires. Overall, a small share of clonotypes was seen in both CD4 and CD8 compartments.

This clonotype was seen a handful of times. What it binds is unknown. UMIs and a universal primer site were added when TCR cDNA was made by 5'RACE template switching. A single record per CDR3 protein comes from TCRdb applying MiXCR to the 5' RACE reads. The top ten hold over 11% of the sample, which has just under 600,000 distinct CDR3 sequences, less than 15% seen once. The sample here was PBMCs, taken on the day of the yellow fever booster vaccination. The genes are TRBV5-1 and TRBJ2-1; the match to TRBD1 covers 7 bases. The TCR was taken from a man aged 30-40 years who received the YFV17D yellow fever vaccine. CDR3 sequence: CASSPWGRGHDEQFF. CDR3 DNA: TGCGCCAGCAGCCCCTGGGGAAGGGGGCACGATGAGCAGTTCTTC.